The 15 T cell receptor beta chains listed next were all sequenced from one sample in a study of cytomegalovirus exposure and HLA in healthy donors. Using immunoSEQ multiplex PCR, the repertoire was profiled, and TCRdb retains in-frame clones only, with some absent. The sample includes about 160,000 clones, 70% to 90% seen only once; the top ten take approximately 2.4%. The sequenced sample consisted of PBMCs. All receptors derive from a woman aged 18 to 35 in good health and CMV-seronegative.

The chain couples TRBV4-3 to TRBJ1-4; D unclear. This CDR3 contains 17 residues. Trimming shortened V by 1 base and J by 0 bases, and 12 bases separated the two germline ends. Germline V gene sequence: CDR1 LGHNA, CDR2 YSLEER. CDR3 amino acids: CASSQGGVLATNEKLFF. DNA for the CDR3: TGCGCCAGCAGCCAAGGAGGCGTTCTTGCAACTAATGAAAAACTGTTTTTT.

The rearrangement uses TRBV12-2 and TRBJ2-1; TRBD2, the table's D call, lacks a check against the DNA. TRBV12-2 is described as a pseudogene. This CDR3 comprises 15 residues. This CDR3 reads CASRLLTGTMSEQFF. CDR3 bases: TGTGCAAGTCGCTTGTTGACCGGGACTATGAGTGAGCAGTTCTTC.

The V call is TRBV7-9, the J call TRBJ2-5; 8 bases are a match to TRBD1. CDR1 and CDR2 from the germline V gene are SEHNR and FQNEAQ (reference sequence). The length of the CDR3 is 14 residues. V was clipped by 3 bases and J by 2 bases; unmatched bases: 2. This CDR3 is CASSFNRGQETQYF. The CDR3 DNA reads TGTGCCAGCAGCTTCAACAGGGGGCAAGAGACCCAGTACTTC.

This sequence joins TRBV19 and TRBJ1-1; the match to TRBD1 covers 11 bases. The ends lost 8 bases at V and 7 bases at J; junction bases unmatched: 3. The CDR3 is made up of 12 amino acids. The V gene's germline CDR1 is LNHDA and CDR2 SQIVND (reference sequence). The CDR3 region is CASGQGAGEAFF. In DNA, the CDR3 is TGTGCCAGTGGACAGGGGGCTGGTGAAGCTTTCTTT.

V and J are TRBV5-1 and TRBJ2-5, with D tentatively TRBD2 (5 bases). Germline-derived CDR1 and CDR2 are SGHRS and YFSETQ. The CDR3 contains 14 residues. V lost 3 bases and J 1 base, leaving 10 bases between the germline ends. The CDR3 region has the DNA TGCGCCAGCAGCTCCGGACGGGGCCAAGAGACCCAGTACTTC. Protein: CASSSGRGQETQYF. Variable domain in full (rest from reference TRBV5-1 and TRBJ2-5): KAGVTQTPRYLIKTRGQQVTLSCSPISGHRSVSWYQQTPGQGLQFLFEYFSETQRNKGNFPGRFSGRQFSNSRSEMNVSTLELGDSALYLCASSSGRGQETQYFGPGTRLLVL.

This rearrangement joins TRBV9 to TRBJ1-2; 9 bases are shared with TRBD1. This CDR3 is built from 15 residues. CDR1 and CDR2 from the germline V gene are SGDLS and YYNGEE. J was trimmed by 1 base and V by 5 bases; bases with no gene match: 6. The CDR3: CASSLTGGGNYGYTF. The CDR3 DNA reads TGTGCCAGCAGTCTTACAGGGGGCGGTAACTATGGCTACACCTTC.

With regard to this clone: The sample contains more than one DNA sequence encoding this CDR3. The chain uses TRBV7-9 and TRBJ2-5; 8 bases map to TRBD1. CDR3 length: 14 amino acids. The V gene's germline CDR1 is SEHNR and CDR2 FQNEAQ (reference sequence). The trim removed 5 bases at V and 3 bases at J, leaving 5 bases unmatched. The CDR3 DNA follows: TGTGCCAGCAGCCTATCGACAGGGGAAGAGACCCAGTACTTC. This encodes CASSLSTGEETQYF.

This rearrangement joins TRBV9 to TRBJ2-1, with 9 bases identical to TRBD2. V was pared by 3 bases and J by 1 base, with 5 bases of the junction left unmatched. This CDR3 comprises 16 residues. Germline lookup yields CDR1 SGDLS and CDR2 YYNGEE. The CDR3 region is CASSAHSGGSYNEQFF. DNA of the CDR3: TGTGCCAGCAGCGCACATAGCGGGGGATCCTACAATGAGCAGTTCTTC.

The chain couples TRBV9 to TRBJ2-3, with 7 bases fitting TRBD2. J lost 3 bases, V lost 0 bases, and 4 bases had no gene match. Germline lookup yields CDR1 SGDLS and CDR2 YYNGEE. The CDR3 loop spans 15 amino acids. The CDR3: CASSVDGGRTDTQYF. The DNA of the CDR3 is TGTGCCAGCAGCGTAGATGGCGGGAGAACAGATACGCAGTATTTT.

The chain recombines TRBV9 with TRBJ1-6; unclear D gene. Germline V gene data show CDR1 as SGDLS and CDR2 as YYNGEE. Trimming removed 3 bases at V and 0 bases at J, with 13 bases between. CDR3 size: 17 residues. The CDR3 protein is CASSGEGASSYNSPLHF. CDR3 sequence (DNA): TGTGCCAGCAGCGGCGAAGGAGCTAGCTCCTATAATTCACCCCTCCACTTT.

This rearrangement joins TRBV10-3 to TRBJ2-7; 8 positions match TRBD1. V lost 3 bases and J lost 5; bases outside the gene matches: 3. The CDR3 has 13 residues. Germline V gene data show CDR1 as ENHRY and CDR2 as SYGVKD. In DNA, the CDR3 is TGTGCCATCAGTGACCCGACAGGGGACGAGCAGTACTTC. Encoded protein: CAISDPTGDEQYF.

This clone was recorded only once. The CDR3 spells CASSLFSGGSYNEQFF. In DNA, the CDR3 is TGTGCCAGCAGCCTTTTTAGCGGGGGGTCCTACAATGAGCAGTTCTTC. V is TRBV5-4 and J is TRBJ2-1, with 10 nucleotides matching TRBD2. CDR1 and CDR2 from the germline V gene are SGHNT and YYREEE (reference sequence). This CDR3 spans 16 amino acids. V lost 4 bases, J lost 1 base, and 5 bases stayed unmatched. Full variable domain (outside the CDR3, taken from reference TRBV5-4 and TRBJ2-1): ETGVTQSPTHLIKTRGQQVTLRCSSQSGHNTVSWYQQALGQGPQFIFQYYREEENGRGNFPPRFSGLQFPNYSSELNVNALELDDSALYLCASSLFSGGSYNEQFFGPGTRLTVL.

The CDR3: CASSLGQGRDGYTF. The CDR3 DNA follows: TGTGCCAGCAGCTTGGGCCAGGGAAGAGACGGCTACACCTTC. The chain has TRBV5-6 and TRBJ1-2, with D possibly matching TRBD1 (5 bases). V was clipped by 0 bases and J by 8 bases, with 14 bases between them. Germline assignment: CDR1 SGHDT and CDR2 YYEEEE. The CDR3 runs 14 residues.

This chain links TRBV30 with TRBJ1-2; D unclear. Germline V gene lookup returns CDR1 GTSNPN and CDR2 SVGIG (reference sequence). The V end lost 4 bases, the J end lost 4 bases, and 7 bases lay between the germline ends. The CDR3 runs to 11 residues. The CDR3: CAWNTAYGYTF. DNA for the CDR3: TGTGCCTGGAATACAGCCTATGGCTACACCTTC.

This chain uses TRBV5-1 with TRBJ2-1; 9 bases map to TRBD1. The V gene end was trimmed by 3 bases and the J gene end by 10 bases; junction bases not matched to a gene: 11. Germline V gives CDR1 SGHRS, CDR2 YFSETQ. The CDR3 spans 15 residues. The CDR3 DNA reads TGCGCCAGCAGCTGGGGACAGGGACCACTACAGGAGCAGTTCTTC. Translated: CASSWGQGPLQEQFF. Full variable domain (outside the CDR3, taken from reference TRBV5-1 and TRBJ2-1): KAGVTQTPRYLIKTRGQQVTLSCSPISGHRSVSWYQQTPGQGLQFLFEYFSETQRNKGNFPGRFSGRQFSNSRSEMNVSTLELGDSALYLCASSWGQGPLQEQFFGPGTRLTVL.